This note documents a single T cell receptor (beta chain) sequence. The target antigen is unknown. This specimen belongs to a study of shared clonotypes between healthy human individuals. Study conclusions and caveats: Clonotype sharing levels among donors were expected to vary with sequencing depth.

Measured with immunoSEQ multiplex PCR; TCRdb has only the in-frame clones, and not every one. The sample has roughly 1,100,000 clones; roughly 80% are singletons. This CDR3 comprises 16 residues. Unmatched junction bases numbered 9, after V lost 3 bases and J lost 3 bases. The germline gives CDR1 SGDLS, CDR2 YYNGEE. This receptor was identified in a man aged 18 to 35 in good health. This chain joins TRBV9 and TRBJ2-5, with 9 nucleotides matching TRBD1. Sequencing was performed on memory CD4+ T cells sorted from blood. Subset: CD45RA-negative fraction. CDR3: CASSAGQGTHKETQYF. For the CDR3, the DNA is TGTGCCAGCAGCGCGGGACAGGGCACTCACAAAGAGACCCAGTACTTC.